This T cell receptor beta chain was identified in a study of tumor-infiltrating lymphocytes in primary liver carcinoma. Germline loops: CDR1 SGHRS, CDR2 YFSETQ. The CDR3 spans 15 residues. Regarding the study as a whole: Overlap in tumor-adjacent and tumor-blood pairs fell below that of tumor region pairs.

Synthesis of TCR beta cDNA was carried out from 500 ng total RNA with a constant-region primer. Slightly modified ARM-PCR, run as three nested multiplex PCR rounds, produced the TCR beta libraries. In the first two PCR rounds, TRBV1-TRBV30 forward primers were paired with a C-beta reverse primer, and each round lasted roughly 10 cycles. TCRdb re-called the multiplex PCR reads through MiXCR, storing one row per CDR3 protein. The table shows roughly 50,000 distinct CDR3 sequences, with around 79% occurring only once. Points on this clonotype: Its antigen is unknown. Given a much more abundant clone one base away, this may be a read error.

From unsorted bulk tissue weighing about 18-30 mg, DNA and RNA were co-extracted. There were only treatment-naive patients, all with chronic HBV infection. The V and J genes are TRBV5-1 and TRBJ2-3; D perhaps matches TRBD2 (5 bases). The sequence derives from a man in his forties with primary liver carcinoma and hepatitis B virus infection. Sequencing input: liver tumor tissue from sampling region 2. The subset: tumor region T2, inferior pole. In DNA, the CDR3 is TGCGCCATCAGCAGTTCGAGCCCAGCGGCAGATACGCAGTATTTT. This codes for CAISSSSPAADTQYF.